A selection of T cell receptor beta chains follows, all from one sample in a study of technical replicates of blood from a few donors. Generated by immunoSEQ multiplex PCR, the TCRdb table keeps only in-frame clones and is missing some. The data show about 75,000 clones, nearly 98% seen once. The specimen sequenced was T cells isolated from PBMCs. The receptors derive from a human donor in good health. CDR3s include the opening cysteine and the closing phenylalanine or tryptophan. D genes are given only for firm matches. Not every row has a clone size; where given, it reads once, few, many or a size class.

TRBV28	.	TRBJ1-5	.	TGTGCCAGCAGTTTAGGGCAGTATAGCAATCAGCCCCAGCATTTT	CASSLGQYSNQPQHF
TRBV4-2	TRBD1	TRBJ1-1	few	TGTGCCAGCAGCCAAGGTGGGGGACAGTTTGCTTTCTTT	CASSQGGGQFAFF
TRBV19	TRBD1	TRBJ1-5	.	TGTGCCAGTAGTCCGACAGGGGGCGGGCAGCCCCAGCATTTT	CASSPTGGGQPQHF
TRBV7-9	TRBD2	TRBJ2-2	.	TGTGCCAGCAGCCGACACCGACTAGCGGGCAACACCGGGGAGCTGTTTTTT	CASSRHRLAGNTGELFF
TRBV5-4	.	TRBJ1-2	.	TGTGCCAGCAAAAGGACGACAGATATGAACTATGGCTACACCTTC	CASKRTTDMNYGYTF
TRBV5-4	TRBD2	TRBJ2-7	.	TGTGCCAGCACCCCAGGATCGGCGGGAGTATACGAGCAGTACTTC	CASTPGSAGVYEQYF
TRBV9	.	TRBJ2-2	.	TGTGCCAGCAGCCCCTCCAGCGGAGACGTCACCGGGGAGCTGTTTTTT	CASSPSSGDVTGELFF
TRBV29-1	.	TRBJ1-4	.	TGCAGCGTTGTCAGCGTTGGCGAAAAACTGTTTTTT	CSVVSVGEKLFF
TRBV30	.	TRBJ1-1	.	TGTGCCTGGAGGGGGCAGGTATACACTGAAGCTTTCTTT	CAWRGQVYTEAFF
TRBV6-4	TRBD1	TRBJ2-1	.	TGTGCCAGCAGTGGCACGGGGACAGTCAAATTCAATGAGCAGTTCTTC	CASSGTGTVKFNEQFF
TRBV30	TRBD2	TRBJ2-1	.	TGTGCCTGGATTAGCGGGAGTGGCTACAATGAGCAGTTCTTC	CAWISGSGYNEQFF
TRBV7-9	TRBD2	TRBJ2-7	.	TGTGCCAGCAGCTTTAGGACGGGACTAGCGGGAGGCGAGCAGTACTTC	CASSFRTGLAGGEQYF
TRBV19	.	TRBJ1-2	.	TGTGCCAGTAGTAATTGGCCAGCTAACTATGGCTACACCTTC	CASSNWPANYGYTF
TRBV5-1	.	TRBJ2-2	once	TGCGCCAGCAGCCCCGCGGTCTTGAACACCGGGGAGCTGTTTTTT	CASSPAVLNTGELFF
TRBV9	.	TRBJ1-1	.	TGTGCCAGCAGCGTCGGAGGAGAGAACACTGAAGCTTTCTTT	CASSVGGENTEAFF
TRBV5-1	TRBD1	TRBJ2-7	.	TGCGCCAGCAGCCCCTATCTCGGGGCAGGGGGCTACGAGCAGTACTTC	CASSPYLGAGGYEQYF
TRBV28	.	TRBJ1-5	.	TGTGCCAGCAACCCGGTCCCACATCAGCCCCAGCATTTT	CASNPVPHQPQHF